This T cell receptor (beta chain) is from a study of graft-versus-host responses after intestinal transplantation. Profiling relied on immunoSEQ multiplex PCR, and the TCRdb table lists in-frame clones only, not all of them. In the table there are about 86,000 clones, 88% of which are singletons. Details on this clone: Its specificity is not known.

V trimming: 2 bases; J trimming: 8 bases; junction bases outside the gene matches: 7. CDR1 SGHNT and CDR2 YYREEE come from the germline V gene (reference sequence). CDR3 size: 14 residues. The rearrangement uses TRBV5-4 and TRBJ1-2, with 9 nucleotides matching TRBD1. The receptor was isolated from a human donor who was the organ donor for an intestinal transplant. Sequencing was performed on unstimulated CD4+ T cells sorted from spleen or lymph node cells, taken before transplant. CDR3 bases: TGTGCCAGCAGCTTTACAGGGGGCGTAGACGGCTACACCTTC. Translation: CASSFTGGVDGYTF.